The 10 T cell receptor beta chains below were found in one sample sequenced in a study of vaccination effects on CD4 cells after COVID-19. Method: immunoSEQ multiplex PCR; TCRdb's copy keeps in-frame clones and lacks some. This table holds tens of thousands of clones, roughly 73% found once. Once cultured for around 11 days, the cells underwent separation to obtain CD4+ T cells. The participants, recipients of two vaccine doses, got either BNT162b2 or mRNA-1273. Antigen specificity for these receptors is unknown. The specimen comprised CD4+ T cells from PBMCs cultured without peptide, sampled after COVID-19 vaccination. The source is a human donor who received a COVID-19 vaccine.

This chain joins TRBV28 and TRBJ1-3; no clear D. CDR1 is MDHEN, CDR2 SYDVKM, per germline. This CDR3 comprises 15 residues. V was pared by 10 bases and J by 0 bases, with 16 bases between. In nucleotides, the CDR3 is TGTGCCACCACCGGTCAAGGCCACTCTGGAAACACCATATATTTT. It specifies CATTGQGHSGNTIYF.

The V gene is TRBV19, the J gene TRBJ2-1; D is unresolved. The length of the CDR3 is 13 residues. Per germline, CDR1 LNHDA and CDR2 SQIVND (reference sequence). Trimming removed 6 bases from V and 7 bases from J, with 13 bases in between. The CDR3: CASRDGGVNEQFF. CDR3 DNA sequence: TGTGCCAGTAGGGACGGCGGCGTGAATGAGCAGTTCTTC.

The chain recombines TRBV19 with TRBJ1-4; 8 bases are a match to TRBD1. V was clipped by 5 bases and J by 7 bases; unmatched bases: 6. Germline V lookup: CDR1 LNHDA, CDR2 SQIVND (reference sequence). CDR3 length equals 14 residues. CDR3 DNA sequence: TGTGCCAGTAGTGATTGGACAGGGAGTGAAAAACTGTTTTTT. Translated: CASSDWTGSEKLFF.

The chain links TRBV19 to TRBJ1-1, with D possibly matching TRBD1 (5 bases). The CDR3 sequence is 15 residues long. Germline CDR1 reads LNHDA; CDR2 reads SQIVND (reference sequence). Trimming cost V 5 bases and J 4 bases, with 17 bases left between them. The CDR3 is CASSLYGTMGTEAFF. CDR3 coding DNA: TGTGCCAGTAGTCTCTACGGGACTATGGGCACTGAAGCTTTCTTT.

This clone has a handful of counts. As DNA, the CDR3 is TGTGCCACCAGTGATACCGAGAGAAACACCGGGGAGCTGTTTTTT. Translation gives CATSDTERNTGELFF. This sequence joins TRBV24-1 and TRBJ2-2, with D uncertain. The V gene's germline CDR1 is KGHDR and CDR2 SFDVKD. Trimming cost V 3 bases and J 2 bases, with 9 bases left between them. The CDR3 totals 15 residues.

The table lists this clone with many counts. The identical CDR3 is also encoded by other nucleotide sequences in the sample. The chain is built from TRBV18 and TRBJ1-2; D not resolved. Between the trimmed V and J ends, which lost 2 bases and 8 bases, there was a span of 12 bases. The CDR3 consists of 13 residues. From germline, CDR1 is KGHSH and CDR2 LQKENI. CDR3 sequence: CASSPRTASGYTF. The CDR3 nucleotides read TGTGCCAGCTCACCAAGGACCGCGTCCGGCTACACCTTC.

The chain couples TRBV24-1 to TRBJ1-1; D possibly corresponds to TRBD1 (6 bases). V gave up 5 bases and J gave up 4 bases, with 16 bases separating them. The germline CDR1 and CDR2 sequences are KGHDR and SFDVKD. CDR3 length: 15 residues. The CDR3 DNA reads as TGTGCCACCAGTGGGGGACACCCAGGAAGCACTGAAGCTTTCTTT. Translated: CATSGGHPGSTEAFF.

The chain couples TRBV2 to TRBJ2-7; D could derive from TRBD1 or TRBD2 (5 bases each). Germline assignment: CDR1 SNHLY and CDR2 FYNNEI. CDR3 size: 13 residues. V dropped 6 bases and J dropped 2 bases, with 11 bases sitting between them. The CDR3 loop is CASRDWGTYEQYV. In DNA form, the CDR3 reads TGTGCCAGCAGGGACTGGGGGACCTACGAGCAGTACGTC.

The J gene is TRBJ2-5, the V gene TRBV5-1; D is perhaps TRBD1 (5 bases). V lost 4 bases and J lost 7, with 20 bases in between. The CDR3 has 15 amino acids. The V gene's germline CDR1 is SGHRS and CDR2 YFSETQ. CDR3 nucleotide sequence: TGCGCCAGCAGCCTTGGCAACCCGCTGCAGGGGACCCAGTACTTC. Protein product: CASSLGNPLQGTQYF.

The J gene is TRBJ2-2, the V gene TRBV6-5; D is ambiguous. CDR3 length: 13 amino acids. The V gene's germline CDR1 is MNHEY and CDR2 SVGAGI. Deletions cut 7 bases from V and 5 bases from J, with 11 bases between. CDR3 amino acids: CASTQETTGELFF. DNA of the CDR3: TGTGCCAGCACGCAGGAGACTACCGGGGAGCTGTTTTTT.